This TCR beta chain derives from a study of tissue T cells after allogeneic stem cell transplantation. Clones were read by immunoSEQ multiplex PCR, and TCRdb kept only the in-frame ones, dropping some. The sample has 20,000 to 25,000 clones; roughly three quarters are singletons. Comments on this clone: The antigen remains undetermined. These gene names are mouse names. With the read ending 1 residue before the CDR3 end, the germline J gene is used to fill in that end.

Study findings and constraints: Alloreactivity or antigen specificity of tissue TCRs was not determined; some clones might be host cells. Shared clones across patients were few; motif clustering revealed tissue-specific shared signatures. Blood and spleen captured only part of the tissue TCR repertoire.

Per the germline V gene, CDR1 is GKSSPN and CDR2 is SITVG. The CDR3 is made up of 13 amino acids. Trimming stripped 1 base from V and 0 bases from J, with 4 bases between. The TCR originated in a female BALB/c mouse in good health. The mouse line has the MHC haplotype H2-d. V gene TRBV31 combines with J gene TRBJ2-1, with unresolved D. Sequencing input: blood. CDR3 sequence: CAWSPDNYAEQFF. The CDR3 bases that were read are TGTGCCTGGAGTCCAGATAACTATGCTGAGCAGTTC.